This passage covers 30 T cell receptor beta chains from one sample sequenced in a study of CD8+CD57+ T cells in acquired aplastic anemia. The TCR beta profiling, which covered VDJ combination and CDR3 sequence, was carried out using genomic DNA as the template. One entry per CDR3 protein results from TCRdb running MiXCR on the reads. In the table there are 150,000 to 200,000 distinct CDR3 sequences, approximately 60% of which are singletons. The sequenced material came from sorted CD4+, CD8+, or CD8+CD57+ T cells (not recorded which) from PBMCs. All receptors derive from a human donor in good health.

Regarding this clonotype: A much bigger clone sits one base away, suggesting this may be a read error. Since no conserved phenylalanine or tryptophan closes the CDR3, a read error is the likely cause. The rearrangement joins TRBV4-3 to TRBJ2-1; no definite D call. Germline V gives CDR1 LGHNA, CDR2 YSLEER. This CDR3 comprises 15 residues. Trimming removed 0 bases at V and 0 bases at J, with 6 bases between. The CDR3 spells CASSQDRSSYNEQFV. CDR3 coding DNA: TGCGCCAGCAGCCAAGACCGGAGCTCCTACAATGAGCAGTTCGTC.

Many counts were recorded for this clonotype. The chain employs TRBV5-1 and TRBJ1-1; D remains ambiguous. The CDR3 is 13 residues long. Trimming left V 7 bases short and J 3 bases short, with 13 bases between. Per germline, CDR1 SGHRS and CDR2 YFSETQ. The CDR3 bases are TGCGCCAGCGGACTAGTTCGGGACACTGAAGCTTTCTTT. Its protein is CASGLVRDTEAFF.

This chain joins TRBV25-1 and TRBJ2-2; 13 bases are shared with TRBD2. The trim removed 6 bases at V and 4 bases at J, leaving 5 bases unmatched. From germline, CDR1 is MGHDK and CDR2 SYGVNS. CDR3 size: 16 residues. The DNA of the CDR3 is TGTGCCAGCAGCGGGTGGACTAGCGGGAGCACCGGGGAGCTGTTTTTT. This codes for CASSGWTSGSTGELFF.

On this clonotype: A much bigger clone sits one base away, suggesting this may be a read error. This sequence joins TRBV6-5 and TRBJ2-7; 8 bases match TRBD1. Unmatched junction bases numbered 21, after V lost 8 bases and J lost 6 bases. This CDR3 has 17 residues. Germline V CDR1 and CDR2: MNHEY, SVGAGI. CDR3 region: CASLAGGRVKSACEQYF. CDR3 nucleotide sequence: TGTGCCAGCCTTGCAGGGGGCAGGGTCAAATCAGCCTGCGAGCAGTACTTC.

This chain links TRBV19 with TRBJ1-1; D is ambiguous. Germline loops: CDR1 LNHDA, CDR2 SQIVND (reference sequence). V dropped 8 bases and J dropped 1 base, with 8 bases sitting between them. The CDR3 loop spans 12 amino acids. CDR3 bases: TGTGCCAGTCAACAGAAGAACACTGAAGCTTTCTTT. Protein: CASQQKNTEAFF.

The rearrangement uses TRBV25-1 and TRBJ2-7; D possibly uses TRBD1 or TRBD2 (5 bases each). The germline V and J ends were trimmed by 6 bases and 0 bases, with 12 bases remaining between them. The germline V gene encodes CDR1 MGHDK and CDR2 SYGVNS. CDR3 length equals 14 residues. The CDR3 spells CASRGDGFSYEQYF. Written as DNA, the CDR3 is TGTGCCAGCAGAGGGGACGGTTTCTCCTACGAGCAGTACTTC.

Remarks on this clonotype: This may stem from a read error, because a much larger clone lies one nucleotide away. This chain links TRBV11-2 with TRBJ2-2; TRBD1 is a possible D gene (6 bases). The CDR3 has 16 residues. CDR1 is SGHAT and CDR2 is FQNNGV in the germline V gene. The CDR3 protein is CASSLGQGIYTGELSF. In DNA, the CDR3 is TGTGCCAGCAGCTTAGGGCAGGGGATTTACACCGGGGAGCTGTCTTTT.

The chain combines TRBV24-1 with TRBJ2-1; 9 positions agree with TRBD2. Germline V lookup: CDR1 KGHDR, CDR2 SFDVKD. This CDR3 has 12 residues. The ends lost 10 bases at V and 8 bases at J; junction bases unmatched: 5. The CDR3 DNA reads as TGTGCCACTGCGGGGGGGATCCATGAGCAGTTCTTC. Encoded protein: CATAGGIHEQFF.

V gene TRBV7-2 combines with J gene TRBJ2-4; TRBD2 matches at 7 bases. CDR3 size: 15 residues. CDR1 is SGHTA, CDR2 FQGNSA, per germline. Trimming cost V 1 base and J 5 bases; bases outside gene matches: 5. The CDR3 reads CASSLVASGENIQYF. CDR3 DNA sequence: TGTGCCAGCAGCTTAGTGGCTAGCGGCGAAAACATTCAGTACTTC. The variable domain in full, with the rest retrieved from reference TRBV7-2 and TRBJ2-4, is GAGVSQSPSNKVTEKGKDVELRCDPISGHTALYWYRQSLGQGLEFLIYFQGNSAPDKSGLPSDRFSAERTGGSVSTLTIQRTQQEDSAVYLCASSLVASGENIQYFGAGTRLSVL.

The gene calls are TRBV5-1 and TRBJ2-7; TRBD1 matches 8 bases. Germline CDR1 and CDR2: SGHRS and YFSETQ. The CDR3 loop spans 14 amino acids. Losses at the gene ends were 2 bases for V and 5 bases for J; bases not matched to a gene: 6. Here the CDR3 reads CASSLGQGWDEQYF. Written as DNA, the CDR3 is TGCGCCAGCAGCTTAGGACAGGGTTGGGACGAGCAGTACTTC. Combining the CDR3 with reference TRBV5-1 and TRBJ2-7 gives the whole variable domain KAGVTQTPRYLIKTRGQQVTLSCSPISGHRSVSWYQQTPGQGLQFLFEYFSETQRNKGNFPGRFSGRQFSNSRSEMNVSTLELGDSALYLCASSLGQGWDEQYFGPGTRLTVT.

This clonotype showed up just once. The chain has TRBV9 and TRBJ2-1; no clear D gene. The V end lost 0 bases, the J end lost 2 bases, and 12 bases lay between the germline ends. This CDR3 contains 16 residues. The germline gives CDR1 SGDLS, CDR2 YYNGEE. The CDR3 is CASSVDVGKPYNEQFF. The CDR3 coding sequence is TGTGCCAGCAGCGTAGACGTGGGGAAGCCCTACAATGAGCAGTTCTTC.

This clonotype was counted between two and nine times. The J gene is TRBJ1-6, the V gene TRBV7-2; D is uncertain. Germline CDR1 and CDR2: SGHTA and FQGNSA. The V gene lost 1 base and the J gene lost 9 bases, with 13 bases spanning the gap. There are 15 residues in the CDR3. CDR3 residues: CASSLEIVGVSPLHF. The CDR3 DNA reads as TGTGCCAGCAGCTTAGAAATTGTCGGGGTTTCACCCCTCCACTTT. The variable domain in full, with the rest retrieved from reference TRBV7-2 and TRBJ1-6, is GAGVSQSPSNKVTEKGKDVELRCDPISGHTALYWYRQSLGQGLEFLIYFQGNSAPDKSGLPSDRFSAERTGGSVSTLTIQRTQQEDSAVYLCASSLEIVGVSPLHFGNGTRLTVT.

This clonotype was observed many times. The chain carries TRBV20-1 and TRBJ2-7; D not certain. Trimming left V 0 bases short and J 3 bases short, with 9 bases between. The CDR3 consists of 13 residues. The V gene's germline CDR1 is DFQATT and CDR2 SNEGSKA (reference sequence). The CDR3, as DNA: TGCAGTGCTAGAGATGCGGCAGACTACGAGCAGTACTTC. Translated: CSARDAADYEQYF.

At least ten counts were recorded for this clonotype. The CDR3 bases are TGTGCCAGCAGTGTGGATATGAACACTGAAGCTTTCTTT. Translation: CASSVDMNTEAFF. This chain connects TRBV6-1 to TRBJ1-1, with D unresolved. In germline, CDR1 is MNHNS, CDR2 SASEGT. Trimming left V 4 bases short and J 0 bases short, with 6 bases between. The CDR3 spans 13 residues.

This clonotype was recorded many times. The chain uses TRBV3-1 and TRBJ2-5, with D possibly matching TRBD1 (6 bases). Trimming took off 2 bases at V and 3 bases at J, with 13 bases between the two ends. The germline V gene has CDR1 LGHDT and CDR2 YNNKEL (reference sequence). The CDR3 loop spans 15 amino acids. The CDR3 spells CASSQSGQREETQYF. The CDR3 coding sequence is TGTGCCAGCAGCCAATCCGGACAGAGGGAAGAGACCCAGTACTTC.

The rearrangement joins TRBV20-1 to TRBJ2-7; the D call may be TRBD1 or TRBD2 (6 bases each). This CDR3 is built from 12 residues. Looked up from germline, CDR1 is DFQATT and CDR2 is SNEGSKA (reference sequence). Deletions cut 6 bases from V and 2 bases from J, with 11 bases between. The DNA of the CDR3 is TGCAGTGCCGGGGGCAGCGCCTACGAGCAGTACTTC. It encodes CSAGGSAYEQYF.

This sequence joins TRBV7-6 and TRBJ2-6; tentative D call: TRBD1 (6 bases). Germline CDR1 and CDR2: SGHVS and FNYEAQ. The V and J ends lost 4 bases and 1 base respectively, with 17 bases between them. CDR3 length: 18 amino acids. CDR3 nucleotides: TGTGCCAGCAGCTATCGACAGGCGAGAAGTTCTGGGGCCAACGTCCTGACTTTC. Translated: CASSYRQARSSGANVLTF.

Many counts were recorded for this clonotype. The chain uses TRBV20-1 and TRBJ2-1; D may be TRBD1 or TRBD2 (6 bases each). Trimming shortened V by 2 bases and J by 4 bases, and 27 bases separated the two germline ends. Germline V gives CDR1 DFQATT, CDR2 SNEGSKA (reference sequence). This CDR3 has 19 amino acids. The CDR3 sequence is CSARPGEGELTIVYNEQFF. CDR3 DNA sequence: TGCAGTGCTAGACCGGGAGAGGGGGAACTGACCATCGTTTACAATGAGCAGTTCTTC.

This clonotype was seen at least ten times. The chain has TRBV7-9 and TRBJ2-7; the D gene is possibly TRBD2 (5 bases). CDR3 length: 15 residues. Germline assignment: CDR1 SEHNR and CDR2 FQNEAQ (reference sequence). The V gene lost 3 bases and the J gene lost 1 base, with 13 bases spanning the gap. CDR3 amino acids: CASSLSGYESYEQYF. The DNA of the CDR3 is TGTGCCAGCAGCTTGTCGGGGTACGAGTCCTACGAGCAGTACTTC. The full variable domain, completed using reference TRBV7-9 and TRBJ2-7, is DTGVSQNPRHKITKRGQNVTFRCDPISEHNRLYWYRQTLGQGPEFLTYFQNEAQLEKSRLLSDRFSAERPKGSFSTLEIQRTEQGDSAMYLCASSLSGYESYEQYFGPGTRLTVT.

This CDR3 reads CATSGAPEQYF. CDR3 DNA: TGTGCCACCAGTGGGGCCCCAGAGCAGTACTTC. The gene calls are TRBV24-1 and TRBJ2-7; D is undetermined. V was cut by 5 bases and J by 7 bases, with 8 bases left in between. This CDR3 is 11 amino acids long. Germline CDR1 is KGHDR and CDR2 is SFDVKD.

The sample holds many counts of this clonotype. The chain recombines TRBV7-9 with TRBJ1-5; a weak D match, TRBD1 (5 bases). V was cut by 1 base and J by 10 bases, with 14 bases left in between. This CDR3 is built from 14 residues. Germline V gene sequence: CDR1 SEHNR, CDR2 FQNEAQ (reference sequence). The CDR3 coding sequence is TGTGCCAGCAGCTTAGGGGACCTCGGGGGACCCCAGCATTTT. Its protein is CASSLGDLGGPQHF.

To note about this clonotype: This may be a read error: a much more frequent sequence differs by one nucleotide. The chain joins TRBV12-3 or TRBV12-4 to TRBJ1-1, with D unclear. This CDR3 has 13 residues. The CDR3 bases are TGTGCCAGCAGCCCCTCAGGTAACACTGAAGCTCTCTTT. This codes for CASSPSGNTEALF.

This clonotype was detected only once. A much larger clone lies one base from this, so it may be a read error. The J gene is TRBJ1-2, the V gene TRBV10-3, with unresolved D. The CDR3 length is 14 residues. Germline V gives CDR1 ENHRY, CDR2 SYGVKD. The CDR3 DNA follows: TGTGCCAGCAGTAAGGGTACAGAGACGTCCGGCTACACCTTC. Translation gives CASSKGTETSGYTF.

CDR3 sequence reads: CASRTDTSTDTQYF. The CDR3, as DNA: TGTGCCAGCAGGACGGACACTAGCACAGATACGCAGTATTTT. V is TRBV7-2 and J is TRBJ2-3; tentative D call: TRBD1 (5 bases). There are 14 residues in the CDR3. Trimming pared 6 bases from V and 0 bases from J, leaving 10 bases between. The V gene's germline CDR1 is SGHTA and CDR2 FQGNSA.

This clonotype was picked up many times. The genes are TRBV12-3 or TRBV12-4 and TRBJ1-5; TRBD1 matches 7 bases. The CDR3 length is 14 residues. Trimming cost V 10 bases and J 6 bases; bases outside gene matches: 12. Here the CDR3 reads CATRVGGGGQPQHF. The CDR3 DNA is TGTGCCACCAGGGTAGGGGGCGGAGGTCAGCCCCAGCATTTT.

The chain combines TRBV20-1 with TRBJ2-7; D might be TRBD2 (6 bases). Deletions cut 7 bases from V and 0 bases from J, with 16 bases between. Per the germline V gene, CDR1 is DFQATT and CDR2 is SNEGSKA (reference sequence). This CDR3 is built from 14 residues. CDR3 loop: CSGPRQGGSYEQYF. For the CDR3, the DNA is TGCAGTGGCCCACGGCAGGGAGGCTCCTACGAGCAGTACTTC.

This chain uses TRBV3-1 with TRBJ2-5, with D possibly matching TRBD2 (5 bases). V lost 1 base and J 1 base, leaving 16 bases between the germline ends. The germline V gene encodes CDR1 LGHDT and CDR2 YNNKEL (reference sequence). This CDR3 has 17 amino acids. The CDR3 coding sequence is TGTGCCAGCAGCCAAGTCCTAGCAAGTCCTTCCCAAGAGACCCAGTACTTC. The encoded protein is CASSQVLASPSQETQYF.

This clonotype was seen more than once but under ten times. The chain is built from TRBV6-2 or TRBV6-3 and TRBJ2-1, with 12 bases matching TRBD2. The germline V gene has CDR1 MNHEY and CDR2 SVGEGT. The trim removed 5 bases at V and 12 bases at J, leaving 2 bases unmatched. The CDR3 spans 12 residues. The chain's CDR3 is CASSTGLAGQFF. The CDR3 nucleotides read TGTGCCAGCAGTACGGGACTAGCGGGGCAGTTCTTC.

This clonotype was picked up a small number of times. The rearrangement uses TRBV19 and TRBJ1-6, with a weak D call TRBD1 (5 bases). Trimming took off 5 bases at V and 10 bases at J, with 15 bases between the two ends. Germline V gives CDR1 LNHDA, CDR2 SQIVND (reference sequence). The length of the CDR3 is 14 residues. The chain's CDR3 is CASSLPGGGSPLHF. CDR3 sequence (DNA): TGTGCCAGTAGTCTCCCGGGTGGGGGATCACCCCTCCACTTT.

This clonotype was observed a handful of times. CDR3 sequence: CSASQISYEQYF. In DNA, the CDR3 is TGCAGTGCTAGTCAGATCTCCTACGAGCAGTACTTC. The V call is TRBV20-1, the J call TRBJ2-7; D unclear. There are 12 residues in the CDR3. The germline CDR1 and CDR2 sequences are DFQATT and SNEGSKA (reference sequence). With 3 bases removed from V and 0 bases from J, the gap between germline ends came to 6 bases.